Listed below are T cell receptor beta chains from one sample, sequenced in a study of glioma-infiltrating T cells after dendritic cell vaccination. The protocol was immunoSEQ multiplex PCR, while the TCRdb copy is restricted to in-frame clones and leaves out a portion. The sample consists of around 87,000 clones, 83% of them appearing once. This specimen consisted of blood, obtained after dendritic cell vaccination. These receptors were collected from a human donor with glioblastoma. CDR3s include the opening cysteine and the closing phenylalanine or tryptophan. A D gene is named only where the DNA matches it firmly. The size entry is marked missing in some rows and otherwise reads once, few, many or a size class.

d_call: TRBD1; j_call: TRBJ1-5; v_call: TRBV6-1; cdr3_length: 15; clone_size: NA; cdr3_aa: CASSIQGASNQPQHF; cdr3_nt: TGTGCCAGCAGTATACAGGGGGCGAGCAATCAGCCCCAGCATTTT
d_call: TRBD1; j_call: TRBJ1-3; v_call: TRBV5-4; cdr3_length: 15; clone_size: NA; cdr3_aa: CASSLEGALGNTIYF; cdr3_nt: TGTGCCAGCAGCTTGGAGGGGGCCTTAGGAAACACCATATATTTT
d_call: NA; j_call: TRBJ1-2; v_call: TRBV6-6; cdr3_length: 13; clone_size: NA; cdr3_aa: CASSHGGLKGYTF; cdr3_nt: TGTGCCAGCAGTCACGGCGGACTGAAAGGCTACACCTTC
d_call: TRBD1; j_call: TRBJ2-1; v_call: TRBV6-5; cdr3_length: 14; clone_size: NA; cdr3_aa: CASSSINRGNEQFF; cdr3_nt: TGTGCCAGCAGTAGCATTAACAGGGGAAATGAGCAGTTCTTC
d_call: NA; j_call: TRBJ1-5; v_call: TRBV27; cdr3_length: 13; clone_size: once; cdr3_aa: CASSFQGYQPQHF; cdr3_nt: TGTGCCAGCAGTTTTCAGGGCTACCAGCCCCAGCATTTT
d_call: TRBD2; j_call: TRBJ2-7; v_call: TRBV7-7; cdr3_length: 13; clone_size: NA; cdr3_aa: CASSAGLQYEQYF; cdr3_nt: TGTGCCAGCAGCGCGGGACTACAATACGAGCAGTACTTC
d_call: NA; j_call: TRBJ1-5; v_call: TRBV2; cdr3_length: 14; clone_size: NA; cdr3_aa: CASSEARGKGPQHF; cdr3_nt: TGTGCCAGCAGTGAAGCGCGGGGCAAGGGGCCCCAGCATTTT
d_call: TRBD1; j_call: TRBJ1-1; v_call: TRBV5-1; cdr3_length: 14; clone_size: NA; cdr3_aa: CASSSITTGDRAFF; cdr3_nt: TGCGCCAGCAGCTCAATAACCACAGGGGATCGAGCTTTCTTT
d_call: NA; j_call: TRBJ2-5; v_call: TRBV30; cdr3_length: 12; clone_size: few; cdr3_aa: CAWSTSQETQYF; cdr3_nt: TGTGCCTGGAGTACAAGCCAAGAGACCCAGTACTTC
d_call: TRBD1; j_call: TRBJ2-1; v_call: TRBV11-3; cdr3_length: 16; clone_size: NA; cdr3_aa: CASSFSGGQGFDEQFF; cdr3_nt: TGTGCCAGCAGCTTTTCTGGGGGACAGGGCTTCGATGAGCAGTTCTTC
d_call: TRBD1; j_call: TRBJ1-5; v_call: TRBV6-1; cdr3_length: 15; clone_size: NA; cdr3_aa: CASSALTGSGQPQHF; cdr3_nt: TGTGCCAGCAGTGCCTTGACAGGGTCAGGACAGCCCCAGCATTTT
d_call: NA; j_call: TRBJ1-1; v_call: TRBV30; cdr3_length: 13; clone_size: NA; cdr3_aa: CAWKRLFNTEAFF; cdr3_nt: TGTGCCTGGAAGCGCCTTTTTAACACTGAAGCTTTCTTT
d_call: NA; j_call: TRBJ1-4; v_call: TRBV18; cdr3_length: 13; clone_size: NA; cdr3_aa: CASSPAGDEKLFF; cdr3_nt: TGTGCCAGCTCACCCGCAGGGGATGAAAAACTGTTTTTT